This is a list of T cell receptor beta chains from one sample in a study of CD8 T cells in ankylosing spondylitis. TCRdb reprocessed the 5' RACE reads via MiXCR and lists one record per CDR3 protein. The sample comprises 200,000 to 250,000 distinct CDR3 sequences, around 7.9% of which are singletons, and more than 13% rests with the top ten. Specimen: blood, either unsorted or a sorted T cell fraction (not recorded which). The origin of the receptors is a male donor with ankylosing spondylitis. Each CDR3 is given with its conserved first and last residue. Each record gives: V gene, D gene, J gene, clone size, CDR3 protein, CDR3 DNA. D genes are given only for firm matches. Clone size appears in some rows only: once, few, many, or a class for an expanded clone.

V gene: TRBV27
D gene: TRBD1
J gene: TRBJ1-4
clone size: many
CDR3 protein: CASSLVQGAEKLFF
CDR3 DNA: TGTGCCAGCAGTTTAGTACAGGGGGCCGAAAAACTGTTTTTT

V gene: TRBV7-9
D gene: NA
J gene: TRBJ1-1
clone size: many
CDR3 protein: CATGLGRNTEAFF
CDR3 DNA: TGTGCCACCGGATTAGGTAGGAACACTGAAGCTTTCTTT

V gene: TRBV5-5
D gene: TRBD1
J gene: TRBJ1-2
clone size: NA
CDR3 protein: CASSWLGTGGGYGYTF
CDR3 DNA: TGTGCCAGCAGCTGGCTAGGGACAGGGGGCGGCTATGGCTACACCTTC

V gene: TRBV27
D gene: TRBD2
J gene: TRBJ2-1
clone size: many
CDR3 protein: CATSGLAVRNEQFF
CDR3 DNA: TGTGCCACCTCGGGACTAGCGGTCCGGAATGAGCAGTTCTTC

V gene: TRBV11-2
D gene: NA
J gene: TRBJ2-7
clone size: many
CDR3 protein: CASSRAGAYEQYF
CDR3 DNA: TGTGCCAGCAGCCGGGCTGGAGCCTACGAGCAGTACTTC

V gene: TRBV5-5
D gene: NA
J gene: TRBJ2-3
clone size: many
CDR3 protein: CASSFHPGVADTQYF
CDR3 DNA: TGTGCCAGCAGCTTTCATCCAGGGGTAGCAGATACGCAGTATTTT

V gene: TRBV28
D gene: TRBD2
J gene: TRBJ2-7
clone size: many
CDR3 protein: CASSFKGTRSPFPSYEQYF
CDR3 DNA: TGTGCCAGCAGTTTCAAGGGGACTAGATCCCCCTTCCCCTCCTACGAGCAGTACTTC

V gene: TRBV6-5
D gene: NA
J gene: TRBJ2-2
clone size: NA
CDR3 protein: CASSYREMGTGELFF
CDR3 DNA: TGTGCCAGCAGTTACAGGGAGATGGGCACCGGGGAGCTGTTTTTT

V gene: TRBV28
D gene: NA
J gene: TRBJ2-7
clone size: many
CDR3 protein: CASSFFGNFYEQYF
CDR3 DNA: TGTGCCAGCAGTTTCTTCGGGAATTTTTACGAGCAGTACTTC

V gene: TRBV7-9
D gene: NA
J gene: TRBJ2-2
clone size: many
CDR3 protein: CASSSRREVLHAGELFF
CDR3 DNA: TGTGCCAGCAGCTCCCGGAGGGAAGTACTACACGCCGGGGAGCTGTTTTTT

V gene: TRBV6-2/TRBV6-3
D gene: NA
J gene: TRBJ2-7
clone size: few
CDR3 protein: CASSYSVRRDRNYEQYF
CDR3 DNA: TGTGCCAGCAGTTACTCCGTCAGGCGGGACAGAAACTACGAGCAGTACTTC

V gene: TRBV15
D gene: NA
J gene: TRBJ2-7
clone size: many
CDR3 protein: CATSRDLAGEGYEQYF
CDR3 DNA: TGTGCCACCAGCAGAGATCTGGCAGGGGAGGGGTACGAGCAGTACTTC

V gene: TRBV7-2
D gene: NA
J gene: TRBJ1-1
clone size: many
CDR3 protein: CASSRGQIEAFF
CDR3 DNA: TGTGCCAGCAGCCGAGGACAAATTGAAGCTTTCTTT

V gene: TRBV4-1
D gene: NA
J gene: TRBJ2-5
clone size: many
CDR3 protein: CASSGHREQETQYF
CDR3 DNA: TGCGCCAGCAGCGGGCACAGGGAGCAAGAGACCCAGTACTTC

V gene: TRBV7-9
D gene: NA
J gene: TRBJ2-7
clone size: NA
CDR3 protein: CASMEGVSVYEQYF
CDR3 DNA: TGTGCCAGCATGGAAGGGGTTAGTGTCTACGAGCAGTACTTC

V gene: TRBV29-1
D gene: TRBD2
J gene: TRBJ2-1
clone size: NA
CDR3 protein: CSVELRTSGFYNEQFF
CDR3 DNA: TGCAGCGTTGAACTCCGGACTAGCGGGTTCTACAATGAGCAGTTCTTC

V gene: TRBV29-1
D gene: NA
J gene: TRBJ2-7
clone size: many
CDR3 protein: CSVQGTTYEQYF
CDR3 DNA: TGCAGCGTTCAGGGCACTACCTACGAGCAGTACTTC

V gene: TRBV27
D gene: NA
J gene: TRBJ2-2
clone size: many
CDR3 protein: CASSSLERRGTGELFF
CDR3 DNA: TGTGCCAGCAGTTCCCTCGAAAGGAGGGGAACCGGGGAGCTGTTTTTT

V gene: TRBV20-1
D gene: TRBD1
J gene: TRBJ1-2
clone size: NA
CDR3 protein: CSARVSSGTVNYGYTF
CDR3 DNA: TGCAGTGCTAGAGTTTCGTCAGGGACAGTTAACTATGGCTACACCTTC

V gene: TRBV27
D gene: TRBD2
J gene: TRBJ2-5
clone size: many
CDR3 protein: CASSQSGIGETQYF
CDR3 DNA: TGTGCCAGCAGTCAGAGCGGGATCGGCGAGACCCAGTACTTC

V gene: TRBV27
D gene: TRBD1
J gene: TRBJ1-1
clone size: many
CDR3 protein: CASSLLRGRRTEAFF
CDR3 DNA: TGTGCCAGCAGTTTGCTCAGGGGGCGCCGCACTGAAGCTTTCTTT

V gene: TRBV6-6
D gene: NA
J gene: TRBJ2-5
clone size: NA
CDR3 protein: CASSQHLYQETQYF
CDR3 DNA: TGTGCCAGCAGTCAACACTTGTACCAAGAGACCCAGTACTTC

V gene: TRBV6-6
D gene: TRBD1
J gene: TRBJ2-7
clone size: many
CDR3 protein: CASSMDRGYEQYF
CDR3 DNA: TGTGCCAGCAGCATGGACAGGGGCTACGAGCAGTACTTC

V gene: TRBV4-1
D gene: NA
J gene: TRBJ2-7
clone size: many
CDR3 protein: CASSQDRGAPEQYF
CDR3 DNA: TGCGCCAGCAGCCAAGATCGGGGGGCCCCCGAGCAGTACTTC

V gene: TRBV10-3
D gene: NA
J gene: TRBJ1-2
clone size: many
CDR3 protein: CAISESQEYGYTF
CDR3 DNA: TGTGCCATCAGTGAGTCTCAGGAATATGGCTACACCTTC

V gene: TRBV6-2/TRBV6-3
D gene: NA
J gene: TRBJ1-1
clone size: many
CDR3 protein: CASRLRDRHEAFF
CDR3 DNA: TGTGCCAGCAGGCTCCGGGATCGGCATGAAGCTTTCTTT

V gene: TRBV20-1
D gene: NA
J gene: TRBJ2-3
clone size: many
CDR3 protein: CSARVGTSTDTQYF
CDR3 DNA: TGCAGTGCTAGAGTGGGTACTAGCACAGATACGCAGTATTTT

V gene: TRBV7-9
D gene: TRBD2
J gene: TRBJ2-1
clone size: many
CDR3 protein: CASSSSGLASHNEQFF
CDR3 DNA: TGTGCCAGCAGCTCCTCCGGACTAGCGAGCCACAATGAGCAGTTCTTC

V gene: TRBV15
D gene: NA
J gene: TRBJ2-7
clone size: NA
CDR3 protein: CATSRDFSPPEQYF
CDR3 DNA: TGTGCCACCAGCAGAGATTTCAGTCCTCCCGAGCAGTACTTC

V gene: TRBV7-9
D gene: NA
J gene: TRBJ2-5
clone size: many
CDR3 protein: CASSFEGTRAYQETQYF
CDR3 DNA: TGTGCCAGCAGCTTTGAGGGGACAAGGGCGTACCAAGAGACCCAGTACTTC

V gene: TRBV11-2
D gene: TRBD2
J gene: TRBJ2-1
clone size: many
CDR3 protein: CASSLDWAGGRYNEQFF
CDR3 DNA: TGTGCCAGCAGCTTAGACTGGGCGGGGGGCCGGTACAATGAGCAGTTCTTC

V gene: TRBV27
D gene: NA
J gene: TRBJ2-2
clone size: many
CDR3 protein: CASSLDGFTGELFF
CDR3 DNA: TGTGCCAGCAGTTTAGATGGGTTTACCGGGGAGCTGTTTTTT

V gene: TRBV4-2
D gene: TRBD2
J gene: TRBJ2-7
clone size: many
CDR3 protein: CASSQELAGSYEQYF
CDR3 DNA: TGTGCCAGCAGCCAAGAACTAGCGGGGTCCTACGAGCAGTACTTC

V gene: TRBV9
D gene: TRBD1
J gene: TRBJ1-1
clone size: many
CDR3 protein: CASSGRDRGRRTEAFF
CDR3 DNA: TGTGCCAGCAGCGGCCGGGACAGGGGGCGCAGGACTGAAGCTTTCTTT

V gene: TRBV12-3/TRBV12-4
D gene: NA
J gene: TRBJ2-1
clone size: many
CDR3 protein: CASSSGTGWGEQFF
CDR3 DNA: TGTGCCAGCAGTTCCGGGACGGGGTGGGGTGAGCAGTTCTTC

V gene: TRBV20-1
D gene: TRBD2
J gene: TRBJ2-3
clone size: few
CDR3 protein: CSARAPRTSGRATDTQYF
CDR3 DNA: TGCAGTGCTAGAGCCCCTCGGACTAGCGGGAGAGCCACAGATACGCAGTATTTT

V gene: TRBV28
D gene: TRBD1
J gene: TRBJ2-7
clone size: many
CDR3 protein: CASSLSPGTGYYYEQYF
CDR3 DNA: TGTGCCAGCAGTTTATCTCCTGGGACAGGGTATTACTACGAGCAGTACTTC

V gene: TRBV25-1
D gene: NA
J gene: TRBJ1-2
clone size: many
CDR3 protein: CASSEGRDGYTF
CDR3 DNA: TGTGCCAGCAGTGAAGGGAGGGACGGCTACACCTTC

V gene: TRBV7-9
D gene: NA
J gene: TRBJ2-2
clone size: many
CDR3 protein: CASSLGASRGTGELFF
CDR3 DNA: TGTGCCAGCAGCTTAGGTGCGTCCCGAGGCACCGGGGAGCTGTTTTTT

V gene: TRBV5-1
D gene: NA
J gene: TRBJ2-4
clone size: many
CDR3 protein: CASSFSGTDKNIQYF
CDR3 DNA: TGCGCCAGCAGCTTCTCCGGGACCGACAAAAACATTCAGTACTTC

V gene: TRBV10-3
D gene: TRBD2
J gene: TRBJ2-5
clone size: many
CDR3 protein: CAISESLAGTQETQYF
CDR3 DNA: TGTGCCATCAGTGAGTCGTTAGCGGGGACCCAAGAGACCCAGTACTTC

V gene: TRBV20-1
D gene: TRBD2
J gene: TRBJ2-7
clone size: few
CDR3 protein: CSADRLAGSYEQYF
CDR3 DNA: TGCAGTGCGGACCGACTAGCGGGATCCTACGAGCAGTACTTC

V gene: TRBV28
D gene: NA
J gene: TRBJ1-2
clone size: many
CDR3 protein: CASSLLAGFDGYTF
CDR3 DNA: TGTGCCAGCAGTTTACTGGCGGGGTTCGATGGCTACACCTTC

V gene: TRBV4-3
D gene: NA
J gene: TRBJ1-5
clone size: many
CDR3 protein: CASTSGWKSNQPQHF
CDR3 DNA: TGCGCCAGCACCTCCGGATGGAAGAGCAATCAGCCCCAGCATTTT

V gene: TRBV20-1
D gene: TRBD1
J gene: TRBJ2-7
clone size: few
CDR3 protein: CSATDRGFPYEQYF
CDR3 DNA: TGCAGTGCCACTGACAGGGGTTTCCCCTACGAGCAGTACTTC